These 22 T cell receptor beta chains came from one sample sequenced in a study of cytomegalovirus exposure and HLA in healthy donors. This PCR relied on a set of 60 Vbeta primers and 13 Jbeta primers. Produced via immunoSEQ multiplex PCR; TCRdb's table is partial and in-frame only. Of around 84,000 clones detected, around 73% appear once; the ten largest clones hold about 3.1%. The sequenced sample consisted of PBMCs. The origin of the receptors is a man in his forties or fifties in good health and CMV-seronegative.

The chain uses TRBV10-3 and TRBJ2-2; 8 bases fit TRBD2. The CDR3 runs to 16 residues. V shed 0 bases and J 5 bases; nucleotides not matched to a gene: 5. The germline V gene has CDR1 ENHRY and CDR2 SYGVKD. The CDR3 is CAISESRGGPTGELFF. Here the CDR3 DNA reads TGTGCCATCAGTGAGTCACGGGGGGGCCCGACCGGGGAGCTGTTTTTT.

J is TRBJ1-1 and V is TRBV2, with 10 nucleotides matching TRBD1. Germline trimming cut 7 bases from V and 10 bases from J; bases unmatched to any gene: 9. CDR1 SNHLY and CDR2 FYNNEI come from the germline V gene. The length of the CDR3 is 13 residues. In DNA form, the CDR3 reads TGTGCCAGCATTATTGGACAGGGGGATGTAGCTTTCTTT. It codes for CASIIGQGDVAFF.

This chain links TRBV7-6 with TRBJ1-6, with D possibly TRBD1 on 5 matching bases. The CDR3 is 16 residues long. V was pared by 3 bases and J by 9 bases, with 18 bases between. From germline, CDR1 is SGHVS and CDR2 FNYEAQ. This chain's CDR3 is CASSLDRTGGSSPLHF. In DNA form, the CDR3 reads TGTGCCAGCAGCTTGGATAGGACCGGGGGAAGTTCACCCCTCCACTTT. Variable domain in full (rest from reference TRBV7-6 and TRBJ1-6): GAGVSQSPRYKVTKRGQDVALRCDPISGHVSLYWYRQALGQGPEFLTYFNYEAQQDKSGLPNDRFSAERPEGSISTLTIQRTEQRDSAMYRCASSLDRTGGSSPLHFGNGTRLTVT.

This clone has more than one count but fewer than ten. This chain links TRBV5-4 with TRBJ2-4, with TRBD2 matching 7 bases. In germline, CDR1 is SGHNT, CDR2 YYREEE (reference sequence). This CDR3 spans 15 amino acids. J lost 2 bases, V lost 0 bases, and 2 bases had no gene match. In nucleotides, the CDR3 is TGTGCCAGCAGCTTGGCGGGGGGTCCCAAAAACATTCAGTACTTC. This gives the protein CASSLAGGPKNIQYF.

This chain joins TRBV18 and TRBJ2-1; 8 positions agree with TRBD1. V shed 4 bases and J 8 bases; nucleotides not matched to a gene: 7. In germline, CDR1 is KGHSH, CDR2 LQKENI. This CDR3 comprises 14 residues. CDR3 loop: CASSREVGQDEQFF. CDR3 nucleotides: TGTGCCAGCTCACGGGAAGTGGGACAGGATGAGCAGTTCTTC.

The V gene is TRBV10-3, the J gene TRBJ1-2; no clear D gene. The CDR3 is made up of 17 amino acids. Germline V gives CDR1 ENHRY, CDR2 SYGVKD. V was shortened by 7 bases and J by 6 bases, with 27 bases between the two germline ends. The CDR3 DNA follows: TGTGCCATCACCAAGAGTCAGTCTGAGGGCAGCGTCAATGGCTACACCTTC. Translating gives CAITKSQSEGSVNGYTF.

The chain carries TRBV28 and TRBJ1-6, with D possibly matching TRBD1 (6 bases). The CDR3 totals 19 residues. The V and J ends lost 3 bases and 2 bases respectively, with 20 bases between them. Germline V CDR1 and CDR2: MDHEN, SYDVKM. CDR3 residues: CASSLGGSGVGTYNSPLHF. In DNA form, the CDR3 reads TGTGCCAGCAGTTTGGGCGGCTCAGGGGTGGGCACCTATAATTCACCCCTCCACTTT.

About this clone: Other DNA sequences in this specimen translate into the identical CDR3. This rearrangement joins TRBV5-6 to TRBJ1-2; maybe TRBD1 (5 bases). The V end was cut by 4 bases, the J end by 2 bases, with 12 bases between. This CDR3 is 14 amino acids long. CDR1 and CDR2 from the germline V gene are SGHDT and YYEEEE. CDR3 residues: CASSPGTGNYGYTF. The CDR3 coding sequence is TGTGCCAGCAGCCCAGGTACAGGCAACTATGGCTACACCTTC.

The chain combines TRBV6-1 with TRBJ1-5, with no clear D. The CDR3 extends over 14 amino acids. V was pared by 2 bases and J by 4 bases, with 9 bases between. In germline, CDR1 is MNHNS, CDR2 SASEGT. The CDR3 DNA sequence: TGTGCCAGCAGTGAAAGCGGGGAGAATCAGCCCCAGCATTTT. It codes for CASSESGENQPQHF.

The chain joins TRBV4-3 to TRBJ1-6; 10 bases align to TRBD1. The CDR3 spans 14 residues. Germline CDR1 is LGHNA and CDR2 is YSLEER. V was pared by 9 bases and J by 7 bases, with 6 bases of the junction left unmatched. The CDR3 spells CARTGTGENSPLHF. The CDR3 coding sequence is TGCGCCAGGACAGGGACAGGGGAGAATTCACCCCTCCACTTT.

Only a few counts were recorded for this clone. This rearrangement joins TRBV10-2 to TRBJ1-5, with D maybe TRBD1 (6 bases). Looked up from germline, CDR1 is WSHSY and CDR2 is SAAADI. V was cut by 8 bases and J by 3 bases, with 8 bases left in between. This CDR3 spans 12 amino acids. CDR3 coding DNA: TGCGCCAGCCGGGACACCAATCAGCCCCAGCATTTT. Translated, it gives CASRDTNQPQHF.

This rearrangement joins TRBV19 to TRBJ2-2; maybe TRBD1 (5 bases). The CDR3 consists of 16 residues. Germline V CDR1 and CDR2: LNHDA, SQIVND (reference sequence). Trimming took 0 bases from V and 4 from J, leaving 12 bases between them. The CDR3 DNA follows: TGTGCCAGTAGTATAGAAACAGGTCGTTCCACCGGGGAGCTGTTTTTT. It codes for CASSIETGRSTGELFF.

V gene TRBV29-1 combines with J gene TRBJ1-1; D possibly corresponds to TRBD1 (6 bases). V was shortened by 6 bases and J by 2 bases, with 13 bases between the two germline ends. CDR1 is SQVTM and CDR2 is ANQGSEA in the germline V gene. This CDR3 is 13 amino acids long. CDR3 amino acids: CSVSRDTNTEAFF. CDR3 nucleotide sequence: TGCAGCGTCTCCCGGGACACCAACACTGAAGCTTTCTTT. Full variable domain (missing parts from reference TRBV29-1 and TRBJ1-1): SAVISQKPSRDICQRGTSLTIQCQVDSQVTMMFWYRQQPGQSLTLIATANQGSEATYESGFVIDKFPISRPNLTFSTLTVSNMSPEDSSIYLCSVSRDTNTEAFFGQGTRLTVV.

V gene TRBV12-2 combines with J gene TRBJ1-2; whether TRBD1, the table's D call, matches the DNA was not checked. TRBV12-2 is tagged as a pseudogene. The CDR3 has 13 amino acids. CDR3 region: CASRGQGTYGYTF. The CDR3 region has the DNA TGTGCAAGTCGCGGACAGGGGACCTATGGCTACACCTTC.

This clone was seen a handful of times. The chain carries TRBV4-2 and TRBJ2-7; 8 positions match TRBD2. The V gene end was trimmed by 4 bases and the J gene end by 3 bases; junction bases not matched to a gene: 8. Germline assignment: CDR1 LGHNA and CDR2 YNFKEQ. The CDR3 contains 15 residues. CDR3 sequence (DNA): TGTGCCAGCAGCCGCTCCGGGACTAGGGGCTACGAGCAGTACTTC. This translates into CASSRSGTRGYEQYF.

The DNA of the CDR3 is TGTGCCTCGGGGGGAGGCCAAGAGACCCAGTACTTC. It codes for CASGGGQETQYF. The J gene is TRBJ2-5, the V gene TRBV7-9; the match to TRBD2 covers 7 bases. The CDR3 contains 12 residues. V was pared by 11 bases and J by 1 base, with 4 bases of the junction left unmatched. The V gene's germline CDR1 is SEHNR and CDR2 FQNEAQ (reference sequence).

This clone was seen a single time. The CDR3 region is CASSPGNSPLHF. CDR3 nucleotides: TGTGCCAGCAGCCCCGGGAATTCACCCCTCCACTTT. The gene calls are TRBV7-2 and TRBJ1-6; D is undetermined. Germline CDR1 is SGHTA and CDR2 is FQGNSA. The CDR3 covers 12 residues. Deletions cut 5 bases from V and 7 bases from J, with 6 bases between.

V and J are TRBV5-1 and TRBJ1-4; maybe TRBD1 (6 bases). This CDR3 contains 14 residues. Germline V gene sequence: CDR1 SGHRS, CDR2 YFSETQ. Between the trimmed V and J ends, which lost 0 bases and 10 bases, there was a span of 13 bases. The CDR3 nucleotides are TGCGCCAGCAGCTTGGAGGGGGTTTCGGGAAAACTGTTTTTT. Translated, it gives CASSLEGVSGKLFF. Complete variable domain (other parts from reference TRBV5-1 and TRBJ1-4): KAGVTQTPRYLIKTRGQQVTLSCSPISGHRSVSWYQQTPGQGLQFLFEYFSETQRNKGNFPGRFSGRQFSNSRSEMNVSTLELGDSALYLCASSLEGVSGKLFFGSGTQLSVL.

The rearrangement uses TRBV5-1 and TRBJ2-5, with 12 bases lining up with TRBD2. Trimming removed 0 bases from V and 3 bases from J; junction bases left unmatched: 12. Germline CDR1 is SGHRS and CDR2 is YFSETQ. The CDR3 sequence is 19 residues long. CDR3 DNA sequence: TGCGCCAGCAGCTTGGGACAGTCCGGGACTAGCGGGCGAAAAGAGACCCAGTACTTC. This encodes CASSLGQSGTSGRKETQYF. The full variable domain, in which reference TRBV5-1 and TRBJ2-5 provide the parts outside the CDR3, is KAGVTQTPRYLIKTRGQQVTLSCSPISGHRSVSWYQQTPGQGLQFLFEYFSETQRNKGNFPGRFSGRQFSNSRSEMNVSTLELGDSALYLCASSLGQSGTSGRKETQYFGPGTRLLVL.

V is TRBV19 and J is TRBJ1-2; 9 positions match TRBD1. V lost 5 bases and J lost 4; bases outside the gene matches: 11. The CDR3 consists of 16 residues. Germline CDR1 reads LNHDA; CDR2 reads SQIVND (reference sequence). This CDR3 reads CASSQTPTGGSYGYTF. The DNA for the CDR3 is TGTGCCAGTAGTCAGACTCCGACAGGGGGGAGCTATGGCTACACCTTC.

As DNA, the CDR3 is TGTGCCAGCAGCCTCGGACAGGGGGCAAGGAGCACTGAAGCTTTCTTT. It is translated as CASSLGQGARSTEAFF. This sequence joins TRBV14 and TRBJ1-1, with 11 bases fitting TRBD1. The germline V gene has CDR1 SGHDN and CDR2 FVKESK. V lost 4 bases, J lost 4 bases, and 8 bases stayed unmatched. The CDR3 extends over 16 amino acids.

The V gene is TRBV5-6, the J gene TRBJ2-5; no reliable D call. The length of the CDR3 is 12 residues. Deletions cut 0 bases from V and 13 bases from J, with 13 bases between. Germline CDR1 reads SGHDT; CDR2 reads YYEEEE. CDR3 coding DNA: TGTGCCAGCAGCTTGGCCTTGAAACCGGGGTACTTC. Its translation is CASSLALKPGYF.